The rows below give T cell receptor beta chains drawn from one sample of a study of T-cell memory formation after mild COVID-19. From the 5' RACE reads, TCRdb called clonotypes with MiXCR, one entry per CDR3 protein. The data show roughly 600,000 distinct CDR3 sequences, with more than 15% seen just once and approximately 12% held by the top ten. Sequencing used PBMCs or a T cell subset sorted from them (not recorded which). These receptors all come from an adult woman who had mild COVID-19 (a few samples of this study predate the infection). Cell type and time point are not known. The CDR3 runs from the conserved cysteine through the conserved F or W. D genes are given only for firm matches. Size values are once, few and many counts, or a class for expanded clones, and some rows have none.

TRBJ2-7 NA NA TRBV27 TGTGCCAGCAGAAGAACCCCCGGGACAAGATTCTACGAGCAGTACTTC CASRRTPGTRFYEQYF
TRBJ2-1 TRBD2 few TRBV4-3 TGCGCCAGCAGCCGAATCGCGCGGGAGAATCAGTTCTTC CASSRIARENQFF
TRBJ2-7 TRBD2 few TRBV9 TGTGCCAGCAGCGTAGCTAGCGGCCCCTACGAGCAGTACTTC CASSVASGPYEQYF
TRBJ1-6 NA NA TRBV6-5 TGTGCTAGCAGTGGGGATGGTAATTCACCCCTCCACTTT CASSGDGNSPLHF
TRBJ2-3 TRBD2 few TRBV5-1 TGCGCCAGCAGCTCCCTAGCGGGGGGGCGAGATACGCAGTATTTT CASSSLAGGRDTQYF
TRBJ1-3 NA many TRBV7-2 TGTGCCAGCAGCTTACCGGGACACACCTCTGGAAACACCATATATTTT CASSLPGHTSGNTIYF
TRBJ2-5 NA many TRBV6-6 TGTGCCAGCAGTTTGGGGGGGGGCGGTGAGACCCAGTACTTC CASSLGGGGETQYF
TRBJ2-1 NA many TRBV5-1 TGCGCCAGCAGCTTGGACAGGAGAGGGGCCGAAAACAATGAGCAGTTCTTC CASSLDRRGAENNEQFF
TRBJ2-3 NA few TRBV11-1 TGTGCCAGCAGCGCGCGACAAGGTGGGACAGATACGCAGTATTTT CASSARQGGTDTQYF
TRBJ2-3 NA few TRBV7-8 TGTGCCAGCAGCCCCCGGTGGGGTCAGGTGCAGACGCAGTATTTT CASSPRWGQVQTQYF
TRBJ2-5 NA NA TRBV7-3 TGTGCCAGCAGCTTACTGGGCGGAAGGGGTCAAGAGACCCAGTACTTC CASSLLGGRGQETQYF
TRBJ2-7 NA few TRBV3-1 TGTGCCAGCAGCGGGCTAGGACGGAGAGGCGAGCAGTACTTC CASSGLGRRGEQYF
TRBJ2-5 TRBD2 few TRBV12-3/TRBV12-4 TGTGCCAGCAGTTCACAGCGGGGGGGCCAAGAGACCCAGTACTTC CASSSQRGGQETQYF
TRBJ2-3 NA few TRBV6-1 TGTGCCAGCAGTGGGGCCAGAAGCACAGATACGCAGTATTTT CASSGARSTDTQYF
TRBJ2-6 TRBD1 NA TRBV18 TGTGCCAGCTCACCAAGACAGGGGATGTATGGACCTGGGGCCAACGTCCTGACTTTC CASSPRQGMYGPGANVLTF
TRBJ1-1 NA NA TRBV4-1 TGCGCCAGCAGGGTGGAAACTGAAGCTTTCTTT CASRVETEAFF
TRBJ1-5 TRBD1 NA TRBV4-1 TGCGCCAGCAGCCCCGGACAGGGGCGCAAGGGGCATAGCAATCAGCCCCAGCATTTT CASSPGQGRKGHSNQPQHF
TRBJ2-2 TRBD1 NA TRBV11-2 TGTGCCAGCAGCCTAGTCCTCACGTGGGACAGGAGAAACACCGGGGAGCTGTTTTTT CASSLVLTWDRRNTGELFF
TRBJ1-6 TRBD1 few TRBV20-1 TGCAGTGCTAGGGATGGGGACAGGGGTAATTCACCCCTCCACTTT CSARDGDRGNSPLHF
TRBJ1-2 NA many TRBV4-1 TGCGCCAGCAGCCAAGCAGTCACTAACTATGGCTACACCTTC CASSQAVTNYGYTF
TRBJ1-1 NA few TRBV20-1 TGCAGTGCTAGTCGGGGCAGATTGAACACTGAAGCTTTCTTT CSASRGRLNTEAFF
TRBJ2-7 NA few TRBV12-3/TRBV12-4 TGTGCCAGCAGCTTCAGGGGTCCTAGCGAGCAGTACTTC CASSFRGPSEQYF
TRBJ2-2 NA NA TRBV5-4 TGTGCCAGCGGATCGTGGCAGGTTCGGTTGTCCGGGGAGCTGTTTTTT CASGSWQVRLSGELFF
TRBJ2-3 TRBD2 NA TRBV2 TGTGCCAGCGCTAGACTAGCGGGGGCTTCAGATACGCAGTATTTT CASARLAGASDTQYF
TRBJ2-3 NA NA TRBV10-3 TGTGCCATCAGAGCTAGCACAGATACGCAGTATTTT CAIRASTDTQYF
TRBJ1-5 NA few TRBV24-1 TGTGCCACCAGTGATGGGGGTAATCAGCCCCAGCATTTT CATSDGGNQPQHF
TRBJ2-4 NA many TRBV19 TGTGCCAGTAGTATAGGGGCGACCAGAAACATTCAGTACTTC CASSIGATRNIQYF
TRBJ2-5 NA few TRBV15 TGTGCCACCAGCGGGGGAACAGGGGGGGATTCAGAGACCCAGTACTTC CATSGGTGGDSETQYF
TRBJ2-4 NA NA TRBV7-2 TGTGCCAGCAGCTTATCAGTAGCCAAAAACATTCAGTACTTC CASSLSVAKNIQYF
TRBJ1-1 NA NA TRBV3-1 TGTGCCAGCAGCCAGGTACCGAACACTGAAGCTTTCTTT CASSQVPNTEAFF